One and the same sample provided the 30 T cell receptor beta chains below, sequenced in a study of blood T cells in healthy people across ages. The second PCR ran about 6 to 11 cycles with a sample-barcoded 5' primer and J-beta primers. TCRdb called the 5' RACE reads again in MiXCR, with one record for every CDR3 protein. Of 1.5 million to 1.8 million distinct CDR3 sequences in the sample, 35% to 45% are singletons; the top ten hold about 4.1%. Sequencing was performed on blood. The source of these receptors is a woman under 30 in good health.

The table lists this clonotype with a count of one. The chain links TRBV28 to TRBJ2-1; 10 positions agree with TRBD2. J lost 8 bases, V lost 6 bases, and 10 bases had no gene match. From germline, CDR1 is MDHEN and CDR2 SYDVKM. The CDR3 is 15 amino acids. CDR3 in DNA: TGTGCCAGCAGACTAGCGGGAAAGGGGATCGATGAGCAGTTCTTC. This codes for CASRLAGKGIDEQFF.

Regarding this clonotype: An end of the junction differs from the germline gene, which may be a read error. V and J are TRBV13 and TRBJ2-1; 10 bases line up with TRBD2. Per germline, CDR1 PRHDT and CDR2 FYEKMQ (reference sequence). The length of the CDR3 is 16 residues. The CDR3: CASSRYSGGGYNEKFF. The CDR3 nucleotides read TGTGCCAGCAGCCGTTACAGCGGGGGGGGCTACAATGAGAAGTTCTTC.

The gene calls are TRBV28 and TRBJ2-1, with no clear D. V was cut by 3 bases and J by 8 bases, with 8 bases left in between. CDR3 length equals 12 residues. CDR1 is MDHEN, CDR2 SYDVKM, per germline. The CDR3 DNA is TGTGCCAGCAGTTTTCTCCCGCATGAGCAGTTCTTC. Protein product: CASSFLPHEQFF. Complete variable domain (other parts from reference TRBV28 and TRBJ2-1): DVKVTQSSRYLVKRTGEKVFLECVQDMDHENMFWYRQDPGLGLRLIYFSYDVKMKEKGDIPEGYSVSREKKERFSLILESASTNQTSMYLCASSFLPHEQFFGPGTRLTVL.

The rearrangement uses TRBV29-1 and TRBJ2-5; 7 nucleotides align to TRBD2. V lost 2 bases and J lost 11; bases outside the gene matches: 17. The germline V gene has CDR1 SQVTM and CDR2 ANQGSEA. The CDR3 is made up of 15 amino acids. The CDR3 loop is CSVEPPGGKVREQYF. The CDR3 DNA reads as TGCAGCGTTGAACCGCCTGGGGGAAAAGTGCGGGAGCAGTACTTC.

The table lists this clonotype with a few counts. This rearrangement joins TRBV27 to TRBJ1-2; no firm D call. The CDR3 length is 13 residues. CDR1 is MNHEY and CDR2 is SMNVEV in the germline V gene (reference sequence). Trimming took 2 bases from V and 4 from J, leaving 8 bases between them. The CDR3, as DNA: TGTGCCAGCAGTTTAACGTCGGGCTATGGCTACACCTTC. This gives the protein CASSLTSGYGYTF.

The V and J genes are TRBV5-1 and TRBJ2-5; D is ambiguous. Germline assignment: CDR1 SGHRS and CDR2 YFSETQ. This CDR3 spans 14 amino acids. V gave up 0 bases and J gave up 2 bases, with 8 bases separating them. The CDR3, as DNA: TGCGCCAGCAGCTTGGCTGCGAATCAAGAGACCCAGTACTTC. Its protein is CASSLAANQETQYF.

This clonotype was found a few times. The chain has TRBV15 and TRBJ2-7; D ambiguous. Germline CDR1 LNHNV, CDR2 YYDKDF (reference sequence). The CDR3 runs to 12 residues. With 2 bases removed from V and 7 bases from J, the gap between germline ends came to 9 bases. The CDR3 spells CATSRKGLEQYF. In nucleotides, the CDR3 is TGTGCCACCAGCAGAAAAGGGTTGGAGCAGTACTTC. Combining the CDR3 with reference TRBV15 and TRBJ2-7 gives the whole variable domain DAMVIQNPRYQVTQFGKPVTLSCSQTLNHNVMYWYQQKSSQAPKLLFHYYDKDFNNEADTPDNFQSRRPNTSFCFLDIRSPGLGDTAMYLCATSRKGLEQYFGPGTRLTVT.

V gene TRBV6-5 combines with J gene TRBJ2-3, with D perhaps assigned TRBD1 or TRBD2 (5 bases each). Trimming removed 0 bases at V and 2 bases at J, with 9 bases between. CDR3 size: 15 residues. Germline assignment: CDR1 MNHEY and CDR2 SVGAGI. As DNA, the CDR3 is TGTGCCAGCAGTTACTCGGGGGTATTCACAGATACGCAGTATTTT. Protein product: CASSYSGVFTDTQYF.

The genes are TRBV11-2 and TRBJ2-1; D is ambiguous. TRBJ2-7 matches the DNA end more closely, so the J call is doubtful. Looked up from germline, CDR1 is SGHAT and CDR2 is FQNNGV. This CDR3 is built from 13 residues. In nucleotides, the CDR3 is TGTGCCAGCGGCCAGATGGAGTACAATGAGCAGTACTTC. Encoded protein: CASGQMEYNEQYF.

This clonotype was seen just once. The rearrangement joins TRBV29-1 to TRBJ1-1, with 7 bases aligning to TRBD1. This CDR3 contains 14 residues. V lost 4 bases to trimming and J lost 0 bases; unmatched junction nucleotides: 5. Germline V gene lookup returns CDR1 SQVTM and CDR2 ANQGSEA. In DNA, the CDR3 is TGCAGCGTTGTCAGGGGGTCTGTGAACACTGAAGCTTTCTTT. It translates to CSVVRGSVNTEAFF.

Only a few counts were recorded for this clonotype. V usage is TRBV7-9 and J usage is TRBJ1-2, with a weak D call TRBD1 (6 bases). The germline V and J ends were trimmed by 5 bases and 4 bases, with 11 bases remaining between them. The germline gives CDR1 SEHNR, CDR2 FQNEAQ (reference sequence). This CDR3 region has 13 residues. CDR3 sequence: CASSGGQLYGYTF. In DNA, the CDR3 is TGTGCCAGCAGCGGAGGACAGCTCTATGGCTACACCTTC. The whole variable domain, filled in from reference TRBV7-9 and TRBJ1-2, reads DTGVSQNPRHKITKRGQNVTFRCDPISEHNRLYWYRQTLGQGPEFLTYFQNEAQLEKSRLLSDRFSAERPKGSFSTLEIQRTEQGDSAMYLCASSGGQLYGYTFGSGTRLTVV.

The chain employs TRBV9 and TRBJ2-1; no clear D gene. The V and J ends lost 3 bases and 3 bases respectively, with 13 bases between them. Germline lookup yields CDR1 SGDLS and CDR2 YYNGEE. The CDR3 is 15 amino acids. The CDR3 here is CASSAHPNSYNEQFF. CDR3 nucleotides: TGTGCCAGCAGCGCCCACCCCAACAGCTACAATGAGCAGTTCTTC.

This clonotype was observed at least ten times. This chain links TRBV5-1 with TRBJ2-7; D is perhaps TRBD1 (6 bases). Germline V CDR1 and CDR2: SGHRS, YFSETQ. Trimming removed 4 bases from V and 3 bases from J, with 14 bases in between. The CDR3 length is 14 residues. The CDR3 nucleotides are TGCGCCAGCAGCAAGGACAGAGGGCTCTACGAGCAGTACTTC. It yields the protein CASSKDRGLYEQYF.

CDR3 loop: CASSQEHPGDEQFF. CDR3 nucleotide sequence: TGCGCCAGCAGCCAAGAACACCCGGGAGATGAGCAGTTCTTC. The rearrangement uses TRBV4-1 and TRBJ2-1; D possibly corresponds to TRBD2 (6 bases). V was clipped by 0 bases and J by 8 bases, with 11 bases between them. The CDR3 covers 14 residues. CDR1 MGHRA and CDR2 YSYEKL come from the germline V gene.

This clonotype was counted only a few times. The J gene is TRBJ2-1, the V gene TRBV5-1, with 16 positions matching TRBD2. The CDR3 spans 21 residues. V trimming: 6 bases; J trimming: 0 bases; junction bases outside the gene matches: 15. Germline V gene lookup returns CDR1 SGHRS and CDR2 YFSETQ. In nucleotides, the CDR3 is TGCGCCAGCATCCCCGGGACTAGCGGGAGGGTACGACGGGACTCCTACAATGAGCAGTTCTTC. Its protein is CASIPGTSGRVRRDSYNEQFF. Together with reference TRBV5-1 and TRBJ2-1, the CDR3 gives the full variable domain: KAGVTQTPRYLIKTRGQQVTLSCSPISGHRSVSWYQQTPGQGLQFLFEYFSETQRNKGNFPGRFSGRQFSNSRSEMNVSTLELGDSALYLCASIPGTSGRVRRDSYNEQFFGPGTRLTVL.

The gene calls are TRBV20-1 and TRBJ1-1, with D unclear. Trimming took off 3 bases at V and 1 base at J, with 6 bases between the two ends. This CDR3 region has 12 residues. Germline V gives CDR1 DFQATT, CDR2 SNEGSKA (reference sequence). The CDR3 loop is CSASVPNTEAFF. CDR3 bases: TGCAGTGCTAGCGTCCCGAACACTGAAGCTTTCTTT.

This chain connects TRBV6-2 or TRBV6-3 to TRBJ2-1; D might be TRBD2 (5 bases). V was pared by 6 bases and J by 6 bases, with 18 bases between. Germline CDR1 is MNHEY and CDR2 is SVGEGT. The CDR3 sequence is 15 residues long. CDR3: CASSSPPRTGNEQFF. In DNA, the CDR3 is TGTGCCAGCAGCTCCCCTCCTCGGACTGGCAATGAGCAGTTCTTC.

This rearrangement joins TRBV6-5 to TRBJ2-3; D is uncertain. This CDR3 has 15 amino acids. Trimming removed 5 bases at V and 2 bases at J, with 14 bases between. Per germline, CDR1 MNHEY and CDR2 SVGAGI. CDR3 amino acids: CASSILGWDTDTQYF. The CDR3 DNA reads TGTGCCAGCAGTATACTTGGTTGGGACACAGATACGCAGTATTTT.

This clonotype was seen a handful of times. The junction shows a germline mismatch at one end, possibly a read error. This rearrangement joins TRBV7-7 to TRBJ2-7; 9 positions match TRBD1. CDR3 length: 13 residues. CDR1 SSHAT and CDR2 FNYEAQ come from the germline V gene (reference sequence). CDR3 in amino acids: CASSTGTGSEQYF. The CDR3 DNA is TGTGCTAGCAGCACGGGGACAGGGAGCGAGCAGTACTTC.

There are many counts of this clonotype. J is TRBJ1-2 and V is TRBV6-1; D is undetermined. Trimming shortened V by 1 base and J by 4 bases, and 10 bases separated the two germline ends. Looked up from germline, CDR1 is MNHNS and CDR2 is SASEGT. The CDR3 is 14 amino acids. The CDR3: CASSEEGTSYGYTF. The CDR3 DNA reads TGTGCCAGCAGTGAAGAGGGTACGAGCTATGGCTACACCTTC.

CDR3 sequence reads: CASSPSPGSTEAFF. In DNA, the CDR3 is TGCGCCAGCAGCCCGAGCCCAGGGAGCACTGAAGCTTTCTTT. J is TRBJ1-1 and V is TRBV5-1, with a possible D match to TRBD1 (5 bases). Deletions cut 4 bases from V and 4 bases from J, with 14 bases between. CDR3 length equals 14 residues. Germline values: CDR1 SGHRS, CDR2 YFSETQ.

V and J are TRBV4-1 and TRBJ1-2; D gene ambiguous. CDR3 length equals 15 residues. Germline CDR1 is MGHRA and CDR2 is YSYEKL. V was pared by 0 bases and J by 7 bases, with 15 bases between. CDR3 DNA: TGCGCCAGCAGCCAAGATTTTACCGAAGGTCGTGGCTACACCTTC. The encoded protein is CASSQDFTEGRGYTF.

The CDR3 DNA sequence: TGTGCCCTAAGGGAGGTGGAAAATGAGCAGTTCTTC. Translated: CALREVENEQFF. The V and J genes are TRBV7-9 and TRBJ2-1; D is possibly TRBD2 (6 bases). CDR3 length equals 12 residues. Per germline, CDR1 SEHNR and CDR2 FQNEAQ (reference sequence). V lost 11 bases, J lost 7 bases, and 15 bases lay in between.

This clonotype has only a few counts. The V and J genes are TRBV7-2 and TRBJ2-7; 12 bases are shared with TRBD2. CDR1 SGHTA and CDR2 FQGNSA come from the germline V gene. This CDR3 contains 16 residues. The J segment lost 4 bases and the V segment lost 5 bases, leaving 9 bases of the junction unmatched. The CDR3: CASSLQPTSGRYEQYF. CDR3 bases: TGTGCCAGCAGCCTACAGCCGACTAGCGGGAGATACGAGCAGTACTTC.

At least ten counts were recorded for this clonotype. The V call is TRBV20-1, the J call TRBJ1-2, with TRBD1 as a possible D gene (5 bases). From germline, CDR1 is DFQATT and CDR2 SNEGSKA (reference sequence). The CDR3 loop spans 14 amino acids. Trimming shortened V by 2 bases and J by 2 bases, and 12 bases separated the two germline ends. The CDR3 is CSARSPGQNYGYTF. DNA for the CDR3: TGCAGTGCTAGATCACCAGGGCAGAACTATGGCTACACCTTC.

V is TRBV9 and J is TRBJ2-7; 7 bases align to TRBD2. Germline V gene data show CDR1 as SGDLS and CDR2 as YYNGEE. V was clipped by 5 bases and J by 6 bases; unmatched bases: 8. CDR3 length equals 13 residues. The CDR3, as DNA: TGTGCCAGCAGTGAAGGGAGGGCTGGCGAGCAGTACTTC. Translation: CASSEGRAGEQYF.

This clonotype has only one observation. The CDR3 here is CAAALGGGETQYF. CDR3 DNA: TGTGCCGCGGCACTGGGGGGCGGTGAGACCCAGTACTTC. This rearrangement joins TRBV25-1 to TRBJ2-5; the D gene could be TRBD1 or TRBD2 (6 bases each). The V and J ends lost 11 bases and 5 bases respectively, with 18 bases between them. Germline V gene lookup returns CDR1 MGHDK and CDR2 SYGVNS. CDR3 length: 13 residues. The full variable domain, completed using reference TRBV25-1 and TRBJ2-5, is EADIYQTPRYLVIGTGKKITLECSQTMGHDKMYWYQQDPGMELHLIHYSYGVNSTEKGDLSSESTVSRIRTEHFPLTLESARPSHTSQYLCAAALGGGETQYFGPGTRLLVL.

With regard to this clonotype: This could be a read error, since a much larger clone is one nucleotide away. The chain combines TRBV3-1 with TRBJ1-2, with D tentatively TRBD1 (6 bases). CDR3 length: 14 residues. Germline lookup yields CDR1 LGHDT and CDR2 YNNKEL (reference sequence). CDR3 in amino acids: CASSLQGPNYGHTF. The CDR3 bases are TGTGCCAGCAGCTTACAGGGCCCGAACTATGGCCACACCTTC. The variable domain in full, completed from reference TRBV3-1 and TRBJ1-2, reads DTAVSQTPKYLVTQMGNDKSIKCEQNLGHDTMYWYKQDSKKFLKIMFSYNNKELIINETVPNRFSPKSPDKAHLNLHINSLELGDSAVYFCASSLQGPNYGHTFGSGTRLTVV.

The genes are TRBV5-1 and TRBJ2-5; no clear D. The CDR3 has 14 amino acids. Germline V gene sequence: CDR1 SGHRS, CDR2 YFSETQ. Trimming removed 2 bases at V and 3 bases at J, with 11 bases between. CDR3 DNA: TGCGCCAGCAGCTTAGTTGTGGCGGAAGAGACCCAGTACTTC. It yields the protein CASSLVVAEETQYF.

This clonotype was counted a few times. The CDR3 loop reads CASSLLTPNQPQHF. The CDR3 DNA follows: TGTGCCAGCAGTTTATTAACGCCGAATCAGCCCCAGCATTTT. This chain uses TRBV28 with TRBJ1-5; no clear D. Trimming shortened V by 1 base and J by 4 bases, and 8 bases separated the two germline ends. Germline CDR1 reads MDHEN; CDR2 reads SYDVKM. The CDR3 sequence is 14 residues long. Full variable domain (outside the CDR3, taken from reference TRBV28 and TRBJ1-5): DVKVTQSSRYLVKRTGEKVFLECVQDMDHENMFWYRQDPGLGLRLIYFSYDVKMKEKGDIPEGYSVSREKKERFSLILESASTNQTSMYLCASSLLTPNQPQHFGDGTRLSIL.